This TCR beta chain was observed in a study of cytomegalovirus exposure and HLA in healthy donors. 13 Jbeta primers and 60 Vbeta primers were used for the PCR. Some clones are missing from TCRdb's copy, which holds only in-frame ones; the method was immunoSEQ multiplex PCR. The data show around 190,000 clones, roughly 82% seen once. The CDR3 is made up of 11 amino acids. The germline V gene has CDR1 DFQATT and CDR2 SNEGSKA (reference sequence). Trimming removed 1 base at V and 7 bases at J, with 5 bases between. The material sequenced was PBMCs. The receptor was isolated from a girl aged 2 to 9 in good health and CMV-seropositive. The chain combines TRBV20-1 with TRBJ1-3; D unclear. The CDR3 sequence: CSARVANTIYF. The CDR3 DNA reads TGCAGTGCTAGAGTGGCCAACACCATATATTTT.